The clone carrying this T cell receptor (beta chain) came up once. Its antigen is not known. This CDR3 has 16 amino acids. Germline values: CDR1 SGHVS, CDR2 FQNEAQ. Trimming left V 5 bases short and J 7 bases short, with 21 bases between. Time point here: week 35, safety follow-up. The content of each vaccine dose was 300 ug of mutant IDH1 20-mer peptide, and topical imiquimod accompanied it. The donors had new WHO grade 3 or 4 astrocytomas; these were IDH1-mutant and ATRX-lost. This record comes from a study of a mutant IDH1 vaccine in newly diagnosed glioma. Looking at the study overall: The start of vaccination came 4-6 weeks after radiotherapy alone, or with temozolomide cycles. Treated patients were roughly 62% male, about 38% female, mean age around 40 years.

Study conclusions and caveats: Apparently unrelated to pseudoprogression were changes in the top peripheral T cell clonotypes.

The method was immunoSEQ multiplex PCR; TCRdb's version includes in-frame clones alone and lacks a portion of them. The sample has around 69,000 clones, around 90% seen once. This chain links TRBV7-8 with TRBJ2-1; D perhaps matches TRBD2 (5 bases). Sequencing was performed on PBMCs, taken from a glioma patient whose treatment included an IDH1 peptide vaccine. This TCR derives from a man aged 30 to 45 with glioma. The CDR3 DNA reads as TGTGCCAGCAGCACTCAGGTACTAGTTGGGGTTAATGAGCAGTTCTTC. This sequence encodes CASSTQVLVGVNEQFF.